What follows are 30 T cell receptor beta chains derived from one specimen sequenced in a study of lymphopenia after photon versus proton radiotherapy. Sequencing was performed with immunoSEQ multiplex PCR; in TCRdb, only in-frame clones are kept and a portion is missing. This sample has about 40,000 clones; approximately 86% occur once, and the top ten carry approximately 10%. Sequenced material: peripheral blood, taken from a patient treated with proton-based radiotherapy. The receptors originated from a woman aged 70-85 years with pancreatic cancer. Some clones in this sample may be carry-over from other donors' samples.

This clone was counted a few times. The V and J genes are TRBV7-3 and TRBJ1-2; possible D gene TRBD1, 5 bases. Trimming took off 5 bases at V and 9 bases at J, with 25 bases between the two ends. Looked up from germline, CDR1 is SGHTA and CDR2 is FQGTGA. The CDR3 is 16 amino acids. The CDR3 here is CASSPQGRGSERSYTF. The CDR3 nucleotides are TGTGCCAGCAGCCCGCAGGGTCGGGGCTCTGAGAGGAGCTACACCTTC.

This clone appeared a few times. The rearrangement joins TRBV25-1 to TRBJ2-5; D unresolved. Trimming took off 3 bases at V and 4 bases at J, with 18 bases between the two ends. Germline CDR1 and CDR2: MGHDK and SYGVNS. CDR3 size: 16 residues. CDR3 bases: TGTGCCAGCAGTGATTGGAACCCGGAAGGTGGAGAGACCCAGTACTTC. Protein product: CASSDWNPEGGETQYF.

Here the CDR3 DNA reads TGTGCCAGCAGTCCGACAGTGAACACTGAAGCTTTCTTT. Translation gives CASSPTVNTEAFF. This chain links TRBV27 with TRBJ1-1; a possible D gene is TRBD1 (5 bases). Germline V gene lookup returns CDR1 MNHEY and CDR2 SMNVEV (reference sequence). The CDR3 extends over 13 amino acids. V was trimmed by 5 bases and J by 0 bases, leaving 7 bases between them.

V is TRBV7-9 and J is TRBJ1-1; unclear D gene. Germline V gives CDR1 SEHNR, CDR2 FQNEAQ (reference sequence). Trimming removed 0 bases at V and 7 bases at J, with 3 bases between. The CDR3 length is 11 residues. The CDR3 region has the DNA TGTGCCAGCAGCTTAGCTTATGAAGCTTTCTTT. Protein: CASSLAYEAFF.

The rearrangement uses TRBV19 and TRBJ2-6; D possibly corresponds to TRBD2 (7 bases). Germline V CDR1 and CDR2: LNHDA, SQIVND (reference sequence). Trimming stripped 8 bases from V and 3 bases from J, with 17 bases between. This CDR3 is 16 amino acids long. Written as DNA, the CDR3 is TGTGCCAGTGCCTTAGGGGGGGCGGATGGGGCCAACGTCCTGACTTTC. It yields the protein CASALGGADGANVLTF. The full variable domain, completed using reference TRBV19 and TRBJ2-6, is DGGITQSPKYLFRKEGQNVTLSCEQNLNHDAMYWYRQDPGQGLRLIYYSQIVNDFQKGDIAEGYSVSREKKESFPLTVTSAQKNPTAFYLCASALGGADGANVLTFGAGSRLTVL.

The table lists this clone with a count of one. V and J are TRBV6-1 and TRBJ1-5; no definite D call. The V end lost 3 bases, the J end lost 4 bases, and 13 bases lay between the germline ends. This CDR3 region has 15 residues. Germline CDR1 reads MNHNS; CDR2 reads SASEGT. This CDR3 reads CASSDGLQPNQPQHF. The CDR3 DNA sequence: TGTGCCAGCAGTGACGGATTGCAGCCTAATCAGCCCCAGCATTTT.

The chain links TRBV5-6 to TRBJ1-1, with D unclear. Germline assignment: CDR1 SGHDT and CDR2 YYEEEE. The V gene lost 4 bases and the J gene lost 1 base, with 8 bases spanning the gap. This CDR3 is built from 13 residues. This CDR3 is CASSRLWNTEAFF. The CDR3 DNA reads as TGTGCCAGCAGCCGGTTGTGGAACACTGAAGCTTTCTTT.

The V gene is TRBV30, the J gene TRBJ2-6; D may match TRBD1 or TRBD2 (5 bases each). The CDR3 is 14 residues long. CDR1 GTSNPN and CDR2 SVGIG come from the germline V gene (reference sequence). V dropped 2 bases and J dropped 3 bases, with 8 bases sitting between them. CDR3 residues: CAWSPGSGANVLTF. The CDR3 DNA reads as TGTGCCTGGAGTCCAGGGAGTGGGGCCAACGTCCTGACTTTC.

The chain is built from TRBV6-1 and TRBJ2-6; TRBD2 matches 7 bases. The J segment lost 4 bases and the V segment lost 2 bases, leaving 2 bases of the junction unmatched. The CDR3 has 15 amino acids. CDR1 and CDR2 from the germline V gene are MNHNS and SASEGT. CDR3 in DNA: TGTGCCAGCAGTGAACGGGGGGAAGGGGCCAACGTCCTGACTTTC. This encodes CASSERGEGANVLTF.

The V and J genes are TRBV2 and TRBJ2-7; the D is unclear. This CDR3 region has 12 residues. The germline CDR1 and CDR2 sequences are SNHLY and FYNNEI. V dropped 3 bases and J dropped 3 bases, with 6 bases sitting between them. The CDR3 sequence is CASSEAFYEQYF. CDR3 bases: TGTGCCAGCAGTGAGGCCTTCTACGAGCAGTACTTC.

V is TRBV28 and J is TRBJ2-7, with 7 bases lining up with TRBD1. The CDR3 is 14 residues long. Germline CDR1 and CDR2: MDHEN and SYDVKM. Trimming removed 5 bases from V and 1 base from J; junction bases left unmatched: 5. The chain's CDR3 is CASSGTVNSYEQYF. The CDR3, as DNA: TGTGCCAGCAGTGGGACAGTCAATTCCTACGAGCAGTACTTC. The entire variable domain, with the rest obtained from reference TRBV28 and TRBJ2-7, is as follows: DVKVTQSSRYLVKRTGEKVFLECVQDMDHENMFWYRQDPGLGLRLIYFSYDVKMKEKGDIPEGYSVSREKKERFSLILESASTNQTSMYLCASSGTVNSYEQYFGPGTRLTVT.

V usage is TRBV9 and J usage is TRBJ2-3, with 8 positions matching TRBD2. CDR1 is SGDLS, CDR2 YYNGEE, per germline. With 0 bases clipped from V and 1 base from J, the junction kept 4 bases outside the gene matches. The CDR3 length is 16 residues. The CDR3 DNA follows: TGTGCCAGCAGCGTAGGCGGTAGCGGGGGCACAGATACGCAGTATTTT. Its translation is CASSVGGSGGTDTQYF.

The chain has TRBV27 and TRBJ2-1; the match to TRBD2 covers 13 bases. CDR3 length equals 15 residues. The V gene's germline CDR1 is MNHEY and CDR2 SMNVEV (reference sequence). With 0 bases clipped from V and 9 bases from J, the junction kept 2 bases outside the gene matches. CDR3 DNA sequence: TGTGCCAGCAGTTTATCGGGACTAGCGGGAAGTGAGCAGTTCTTC. It encodes CASSLSGLAGSEQFF.

The chain joins TRBV28 to TRBJ2-1; the match to TRBD1 covers 9 bases. The J segment lost 1 base and the V segment lost 6 bases, leaving 16 bases of the junction unmatched. The CDR3 is 19 amino acids. From germline, CDR1 is MDHEN and CDR2 SYDVKM. Here the CDR3 DNA reads TGTGCCAGCAGGCCAGGGACAGGGAAAGTAATAGAGTCCTACAATGAGCAGTTCTTC. Translating gives CASRPGTGKVIESYNEQFF.

CDR3 in amino acids: CASSRDRGIQETQYF. CDR3 in DNA: TGTGCCAGCTCACGAGACAGGGGGATTCAAGAGACCCAGTACTTC. V and J are TRBV18 and TRBJ2-5, with 9 nucleotides matching TRBD1. The V segment lost 4 bases and the J segment 2 bases; nucleotides outside the gene matches: 5. In germline, CDR1 is KGHSH, CDR2 LQKENI. The length of the CDR3 is 15 residues.

The chain is built from TRBV4-1 and TRBJ2-3; 10 bases are a match to TRBD1. Germline lookup yields CDR1 MGHRA and CDR2 YSYEKL. V was clipped by 4 bases and J by 3 bases; unmatched bases: 4. This CDR3 has 15 residues. CDR3 sequence (DNA): TGCGCCAGCAGCCTGGGGACAGGGGAGACAGATACGCAGTATTTT. As protein: CASSLGTGETDTQYF.

The chain has TRBV18 and TRBJ1-5; 9 bases agree with TRBD1. Trimming at V came to 2 bases and at J to 6 bases, leaving 5 bases not matched to a gene. CDR1 and CDR2 from the germline V gene are KGHSH and LQKENI. The CDR3 loop spans 15 amino acids. CDR3 DNA sequence: TGTGCCAGCTCACCAGGTACAGGGGGCCTTCAGCCCCAGCATTTT. Protein sequence: CASSPGTGGLQPQHF.

The table lists this clone with a few counts. The chain links TRBV7-2 to TRBJ1-2; 8 nucleotides match TRBD1. V lost 2 bases, J lost 3 bases, and 2 bases stayed unmatched. Germline lookup yields CDR1 SGHTA and CDR2 FQGNSA. This CDR3 has 14 amino acids. The DNA of the CDR3 is TGTGCCAGCAGCTTACAGGGGGCCGACTATGGCTACACCTTC. Translation: CASSLQGADYGYTF.

This chain uses TRBV30 with TRBJ2-3, with D hard to call. This CDR3 spans 13 amino acids. Trimming removed 4 bases from V and 1 base from J, with 9 bases in between. Germline V lookup: CDR1 GTSNPN, CDR2 SVGIG (reference sequence). The CDR3 here is CAWTRSGTDTQYF. CDR3 DNA: TGTGCCTGGACTAGGTCCGGCACAGATACGCAGTATTTT. The variable domain in full, with the rest retrieved from reference TRBV30 and TRBJ2-3, is SQTIHQWPATLVQPVGSPLSLECTVEGTSNPNLYWYRQAAGRGLQLLFYSVGIGQISSEVPQNLSASRPQDRQFILSSKKLLLSDSGFYLCAWTRSGTDTQYFGPGTRLTVL.

The chain has TRBV28 and TRBJ1-1; TRBD1 aligns across 8 bases. Per germline, CDR1 MDHEN and CDR2 SYDVKM. Unmatched junction bases numbered 5, after V lost 4 bases and J lost 1 base. The CDR3 consists of 15 residues. The DNA of the CDR3 is TGTGCCAGCAGTTGGACAGGGTACAAGAACACTGAAGCTTTCTTT. Amino acids: CASSWTGYKNTEAFF. The full variable domain, in which reference TRBV28 and TRBJ1-1 provide the parts outside the CDR3, is DVKVTQSSRYLVKRTGEKVFLECVQDMDHENMFWYRQDPGLGLRLIYFSYDVKMKEKGDIPEGYSVSREKKERFSLILESASTNQTSMYLCASSWTGYKNTEAFFGQGTRLTVV.

This clone was picked up one time. The J gene is TRBJ1-1, the V gene TRBV27; 7 nucleotides align to TRBD1. The trim removed 3 bases at V and 2 bases at J, leaving 9 bases unmatched. In germline, CDR1 is MNHEY, CDR2 SMNVEV (reference sequence). The CDR3 covers 16 residues. In DNA, the CDR3 is TGTGCCAGCAGTTTTGACCGACAGGGACGAAACACTGAAGCTTTCTTT. It codes for CASSFDRQGRNTEAFF.

The table lists this clone with a few counts. J is TRBJ2-1 and V is TRBV27; 7 bases align to TRBD2. The CDR3 length is 13 residues. Unmatched junction bases numbered 2, after V lost 4 bases and J lost 5 bases. Germline-derived CDR1 and CDR2 are MNHEY and SMNVEV (reference sequence). The CDR3 DNA reads TGTGCCAGCAGTTACCTAGCGGACAATGAGCAGTTCTTC. Its translation is CASSYLADNEQFF.

The rearrangement links TRBV27 to TRBJ1-6; 10 positions match TRBD1. Germline V gives CDR1 MNHEY, CDR2 SMNVEV (reference sequence). The CDR3 length is 15 residues. J was trimmed by 8 bases and V by 4 bases; bases with no gene match: 5. Here the CDR3 DNA reads TGTGCCAGCAGTTCCGCGGGACAGGGGTATTCACCCCTCCACTTT. It yields the protein CASSSAGQGYSPLHF.

The chain uses TRBV9 and TRBJ1-6; 7 bases are shared with TRBD1. This CDR3 has 15 residues. Looked up from germline, CDR1 is SGDLS and CDR2 is YYNGEE. The V segment lost 4 bases and the J segment 7 bases; nucleotides outside the gene matches: 8. The CDR3 DNA follows: TGTGCCAGCAGCCTTACGACAGGGACCAATTCACCCCTCCACTTT. Its translation: CASSLTTGTNSPLHF.

This clone was seen once. CDR3 protein: CASSFGQGSGELFF. CDR3 DNA: TGTGCCAGCAGCTTTGGGCAGGGGTCCGGGGAGCTGTTTTTT. The gene calls are TRBV7-3 and TRBJ2-2, with TRBD1 as a possible D gene (6 bases). With 3 bases removed from V and 6 bases from J, the gap between germline ends came to 11 bases. CDR1 is SGHTA, CDR2 FQGTGA, per germline. The CDR3 covers 14 residues.

This clone was seen only once. Other DNA sequences within the sample encode an identical CDR3. This sequence joins TRBV6-5 and TRBJ2-7; 9 nucleotides match TRBD1. The V segment lost 6 bases and the J segment 1 base; nucleotides outside the gene matches: 1. Looked up from germline, CDR1 is MNHEY and CDR2 is SVGAGI. CDR3 length: 13 residues. Here the CDR3 reads CASRTGGSYEQYF. For the CDR3, the DNA is TGTGCCAGCAGGACAGGGGGTTCCTACGAGCAGTACTTC.

CDR3 amino acids: CASSLAIQGFGYTF. In DNA, the CDR3 is TGTGCCAGCAGCTTAGCGATACAGGGATTTGGCTACACCTTC. The rearrangement joins TRBV11-2 to TRBJ1-2, with D maybe TRBD1 (6 bases). The CDR3 has 14 amino acids. V lost 1 base and J 7 bases, leaving 13 bases between the germline ends. Germline CDR1 and CDR2: SGHAT and FQNNGV.

V is TRBV7-8 and J is TRBJ2-1; no clear D. Germline values: CDR1 SGHVS, CDR2 FQNEAQ. CDR3 length: 12 residues. Trimming left V 1 base short and J 8 bases short, with 6 bases between. The CDR3 DNA follows: TGTGCCAGCAGCTTAGTTGGCTATGAGCAGTTCTTC. Translated: CASSLVGYEQFF.

J is TRBJ1-3 and V is TRBV6-5, with 8 nucleotides matching TRBD1. Germline trimming cut 6 bases from V and 4 bases from J; bases unmatched to any gene: 8. Germline V lookup: CDR1 MNHEY, CDR2 SVGAGI. This CDR3 region has 15 residues. This CDR3 is CASRGSRDRGNTIYF. CDR3 bases: TGTGCCAGCAGAGGGTCCCGGGACAGGGGAAACACCATATATTTT.

This sequence joins TRBV28 and TRBJ2-3; the match to TRBD2 covers 8 bases. The CDR3 has 16 amino acids. Germline V gene lookup returns CDR1 MDHEN and CDR2 SYDVKM. V lost 3 bases, J lost 5 bases, and 10 bases stayed unmatched. The CDR3 DNA is TGTGCCAGCAGTTTTAGGGGAAGCGGGAGCGTAGATACGCAGTATTTT. This sequence encodes CASSFRGSGSVDTQYF.